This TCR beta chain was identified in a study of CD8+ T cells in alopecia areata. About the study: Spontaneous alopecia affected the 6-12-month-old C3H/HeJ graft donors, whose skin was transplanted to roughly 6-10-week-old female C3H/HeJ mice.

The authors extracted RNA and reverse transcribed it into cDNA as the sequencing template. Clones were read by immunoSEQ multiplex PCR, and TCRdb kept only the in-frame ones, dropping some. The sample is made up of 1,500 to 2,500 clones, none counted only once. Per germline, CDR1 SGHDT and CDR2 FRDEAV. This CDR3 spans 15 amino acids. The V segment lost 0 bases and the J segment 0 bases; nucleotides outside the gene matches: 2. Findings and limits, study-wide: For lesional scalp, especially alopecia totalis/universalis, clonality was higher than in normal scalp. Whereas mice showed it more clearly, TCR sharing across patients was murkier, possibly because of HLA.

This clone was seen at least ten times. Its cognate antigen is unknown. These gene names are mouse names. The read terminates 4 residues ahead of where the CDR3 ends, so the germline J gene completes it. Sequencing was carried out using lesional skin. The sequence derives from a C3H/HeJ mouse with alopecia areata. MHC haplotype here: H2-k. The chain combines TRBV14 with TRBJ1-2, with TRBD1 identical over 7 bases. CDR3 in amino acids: CASSFSGQTNSDYTF. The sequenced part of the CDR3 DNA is TGTGCCAGCAGTTTCTCGGGACAGACAAACTCC.